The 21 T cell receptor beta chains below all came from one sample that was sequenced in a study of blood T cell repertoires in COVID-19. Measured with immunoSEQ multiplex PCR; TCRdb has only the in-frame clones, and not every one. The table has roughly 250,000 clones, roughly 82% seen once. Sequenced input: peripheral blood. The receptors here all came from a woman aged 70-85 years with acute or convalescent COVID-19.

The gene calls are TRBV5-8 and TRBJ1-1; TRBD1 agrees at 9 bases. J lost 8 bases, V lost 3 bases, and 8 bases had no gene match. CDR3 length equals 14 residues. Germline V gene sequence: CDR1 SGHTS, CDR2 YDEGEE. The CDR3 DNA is TGTGCCAGCAGCTGGGGACAGGGTCCGTCGGAAGCTTTCTTT. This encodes CASSWGQGPSEAFF. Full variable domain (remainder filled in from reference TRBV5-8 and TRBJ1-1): EAGVTQSPTHLIKTRGQQATLRCSPISGHTSVYWYQQALGLGLQFLLWYDEGEERNRGNFPPRFSGRQFPNYSSELNVNALELEDSALYLCASSWGQGPSEAFFGQGTRLTVV.

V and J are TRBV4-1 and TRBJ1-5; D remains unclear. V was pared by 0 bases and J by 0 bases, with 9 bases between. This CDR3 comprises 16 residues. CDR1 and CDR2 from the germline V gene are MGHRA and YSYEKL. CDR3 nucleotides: TGCGCCAGCAGCCAAGAAGTAGCATATAGCAATCAGCCCCAGCATTTT. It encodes CASSQEVAYSNQPQHF.

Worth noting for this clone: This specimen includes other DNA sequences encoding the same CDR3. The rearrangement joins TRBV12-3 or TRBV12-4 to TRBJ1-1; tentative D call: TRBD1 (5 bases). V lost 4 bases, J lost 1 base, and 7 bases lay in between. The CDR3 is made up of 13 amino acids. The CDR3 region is CASSSQGNTEAFF. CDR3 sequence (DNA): TGTGCCAGCAGTTCGCAGGGGAACACTGAAGCTTTCTTT.

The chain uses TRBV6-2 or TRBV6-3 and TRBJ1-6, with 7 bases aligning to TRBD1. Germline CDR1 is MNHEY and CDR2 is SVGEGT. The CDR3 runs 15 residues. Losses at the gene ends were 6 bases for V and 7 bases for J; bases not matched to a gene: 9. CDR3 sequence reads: CASSQQGSGNSPLHF. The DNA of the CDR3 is TGTGCCAGCAGCCAACAGGGGTCCGGGAATTCACCCCTCCACTTT.

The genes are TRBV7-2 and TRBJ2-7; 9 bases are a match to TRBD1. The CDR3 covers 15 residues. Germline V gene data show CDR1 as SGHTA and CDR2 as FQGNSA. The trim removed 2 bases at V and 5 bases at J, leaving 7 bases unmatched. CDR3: CASSLSTGGVDEQYF. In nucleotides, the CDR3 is TGTGCCAGCAGCTTATCGACAGGGGGGGTGGACGAGCAGTACTTC.

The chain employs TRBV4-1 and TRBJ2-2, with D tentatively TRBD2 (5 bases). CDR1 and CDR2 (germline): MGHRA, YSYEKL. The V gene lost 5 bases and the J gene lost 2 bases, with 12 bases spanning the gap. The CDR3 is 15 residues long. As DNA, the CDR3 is TGCGCCAGCAGCTCGGAGGACTTCAACACCGGGGAGCTGTTTTTT. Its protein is CASSSEDFNTGELFF.

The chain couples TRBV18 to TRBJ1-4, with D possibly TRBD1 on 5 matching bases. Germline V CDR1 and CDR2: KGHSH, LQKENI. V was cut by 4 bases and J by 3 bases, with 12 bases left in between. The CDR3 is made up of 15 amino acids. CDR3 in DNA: TGTGCCAGCTCACTTCGACAGACGTCTAATGAAAAACTGTTTTTT. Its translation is CASSLRQTSNEKLFF.

The CDR3 DNA reads TGTGCCAGCAGCTTATCCAGGAACACTGAAGCTTTCTTT. Amino acid sequence: CASSLSRNTEAFF. V usage is TRBV11-2 and J usage is TRBJ1-1; D is unclear. Germline V gene data show CDR1 as SGHAT and CDR2 as FQNNGV. The CDR3 is made up of 13 amino acids. The V end was cut by 2 bases, the J end by 1 base, with 5 bases between.

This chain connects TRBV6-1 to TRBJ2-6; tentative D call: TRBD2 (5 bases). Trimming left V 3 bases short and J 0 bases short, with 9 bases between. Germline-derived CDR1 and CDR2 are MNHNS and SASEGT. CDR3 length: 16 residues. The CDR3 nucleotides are TGTGCCAGCAGTGAGTATGGGAGCTCTGGGGCCAACGTCCTGACTTTC. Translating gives CASSEYGSSGANVLTF.

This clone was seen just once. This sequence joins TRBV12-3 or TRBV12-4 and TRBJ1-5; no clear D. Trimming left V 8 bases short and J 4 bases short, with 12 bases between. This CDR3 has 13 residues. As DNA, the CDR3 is TGTGCCAGCTCCCCCAGAGGGAATCAGCCCCAGCATTTT. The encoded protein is CASSPRGNQPQHF.

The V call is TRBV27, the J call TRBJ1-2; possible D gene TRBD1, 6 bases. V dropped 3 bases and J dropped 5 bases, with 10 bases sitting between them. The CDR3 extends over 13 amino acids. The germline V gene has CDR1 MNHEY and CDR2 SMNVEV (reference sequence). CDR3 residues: CASSFRGSYGYTF. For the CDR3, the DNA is TGTGCCAGCAGTTTCAGGGGTTCTTATGGCTACACCTTC.

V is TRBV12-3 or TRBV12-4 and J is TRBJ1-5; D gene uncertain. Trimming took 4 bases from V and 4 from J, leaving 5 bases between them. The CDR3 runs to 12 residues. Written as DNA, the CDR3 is TGTGCCAGCAGTTCGACAAATCAGCCCCAGCATTTT. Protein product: CASSSTNQPQHF.

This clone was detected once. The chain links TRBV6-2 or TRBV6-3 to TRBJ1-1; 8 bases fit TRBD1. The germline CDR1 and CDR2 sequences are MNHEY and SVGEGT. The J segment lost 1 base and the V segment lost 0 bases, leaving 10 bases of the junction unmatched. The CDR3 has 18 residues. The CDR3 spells CASSYSTGVGKRNTEAFF. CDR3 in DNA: TGTGCCAGCAGTTACTCGACAGGGGTGGGAAAAAGGAACACTGAAGCTTTCTTT.

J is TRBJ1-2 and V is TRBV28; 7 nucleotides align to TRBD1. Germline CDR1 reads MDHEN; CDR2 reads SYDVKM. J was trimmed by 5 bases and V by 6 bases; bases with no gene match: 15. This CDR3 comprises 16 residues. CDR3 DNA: TGTGCCAGCAGACTTGCTCCCGGGACAGTTGGGTATGGCTACACCTTC. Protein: CASRLAPGTVGYGYTF.

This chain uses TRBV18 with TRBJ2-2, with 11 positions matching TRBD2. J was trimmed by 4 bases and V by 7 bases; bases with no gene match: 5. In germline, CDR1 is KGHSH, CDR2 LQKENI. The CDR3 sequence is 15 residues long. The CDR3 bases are TGTGCCAGCTGTTTGACTAGCGGGGTCACCGGGGAGCTGTTTTTT. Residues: CASCLTSGVTGELFF.

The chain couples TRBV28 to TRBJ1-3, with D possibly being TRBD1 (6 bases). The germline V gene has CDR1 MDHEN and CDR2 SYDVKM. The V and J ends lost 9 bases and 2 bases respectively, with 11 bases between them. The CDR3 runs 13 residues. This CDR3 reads CASLDRAGNTIYF. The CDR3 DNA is TGTGCCAGTTTGGACAGAGCTGGAAACACCATATATTTT.

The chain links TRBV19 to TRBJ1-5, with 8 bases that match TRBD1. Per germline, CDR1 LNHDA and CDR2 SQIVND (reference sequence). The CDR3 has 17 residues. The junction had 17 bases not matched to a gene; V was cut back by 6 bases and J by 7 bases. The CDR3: CASRETGGYGFRQPQHF. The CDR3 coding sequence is TGTGCCAGTAGGGAAACAGGGGGGTACGGGTTCAGGCAGCCCCAGCATTTT.

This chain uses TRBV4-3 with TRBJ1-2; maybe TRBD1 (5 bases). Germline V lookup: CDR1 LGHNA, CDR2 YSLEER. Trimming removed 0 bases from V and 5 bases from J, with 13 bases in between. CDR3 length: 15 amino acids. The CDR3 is CASSQDLQGWYGYTF. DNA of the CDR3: TGCGCCAGCAGCCAAGACCTTCAGGGTTGGTATGGCTACACCTTC.

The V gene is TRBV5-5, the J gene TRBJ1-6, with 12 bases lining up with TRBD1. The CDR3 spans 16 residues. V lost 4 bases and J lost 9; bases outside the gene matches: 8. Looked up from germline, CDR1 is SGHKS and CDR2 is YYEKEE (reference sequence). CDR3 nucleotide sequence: TGTGCCAGCAGCGGGGGACAGGGGGCAGCGGGTTCACCCCTCCACTTT. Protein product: CASSGGQGAAGSPLHF.

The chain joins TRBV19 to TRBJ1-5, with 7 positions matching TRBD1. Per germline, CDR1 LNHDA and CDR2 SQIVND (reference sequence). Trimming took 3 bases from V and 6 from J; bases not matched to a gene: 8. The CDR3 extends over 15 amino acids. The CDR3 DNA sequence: TGTGCCAGTAGTATGGATCAGGGGGGCGGTCAGCCCCAGCATTTT. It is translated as CASSMDQGGGQPQHF.

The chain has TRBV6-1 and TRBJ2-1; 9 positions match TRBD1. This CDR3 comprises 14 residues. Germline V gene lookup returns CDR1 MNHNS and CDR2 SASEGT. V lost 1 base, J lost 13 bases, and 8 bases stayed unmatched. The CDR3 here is CASSEENGTGKQFF. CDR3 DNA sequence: TGTGCCAGCAGTGAAGAAAATGGGACAGGGAAACAGTTCTTC.